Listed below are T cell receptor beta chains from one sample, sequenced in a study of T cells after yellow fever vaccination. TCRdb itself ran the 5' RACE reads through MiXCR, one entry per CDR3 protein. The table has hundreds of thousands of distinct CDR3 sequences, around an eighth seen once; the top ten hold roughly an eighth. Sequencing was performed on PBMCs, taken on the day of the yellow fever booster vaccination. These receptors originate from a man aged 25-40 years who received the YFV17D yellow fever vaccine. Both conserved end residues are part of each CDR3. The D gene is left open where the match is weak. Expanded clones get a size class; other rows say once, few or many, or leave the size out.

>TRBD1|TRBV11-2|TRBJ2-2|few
TGTGCCAGCAGCTTAGGAGGGACAGGGGGTCTAGCGGGCCGGAACACCGGGGAGCTGTTTTTT
CASSLGGTGGLAGRNTGELFF
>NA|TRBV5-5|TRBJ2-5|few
TGTGCCAGCAGCTCGGGCCGGGCTGGGACGAATGTAGAGACCCAGTACTTC
CASSSGRAGTNVETQYF
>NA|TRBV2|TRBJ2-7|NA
TGTGCCAGCAGCAGCAGGGTAGGCGAGCAGTACTTC
CASSSRVGEQYF
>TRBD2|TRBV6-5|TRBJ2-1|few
TGTGCCAGCAGTTACGGGACTAGCGGGAGTGGGGAGCAGTTCTTC
CASSYGTSGSGEQFF
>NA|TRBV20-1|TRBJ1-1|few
TGCAGTGCCCGAGGGGGGAAGGCGAACACTGAAGCTTTCTTT
CSARGGKANTEAFF
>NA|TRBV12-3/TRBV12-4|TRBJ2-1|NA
TGTGCCAGCAGTTCTACGGGACGAAACAATGAGCAGTTCTTC
CASSSTGRNNEQFF
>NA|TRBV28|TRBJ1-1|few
TGTGCCAGCAGTTTATACGCAGGATGGTCTGACACTGAAGCTTTCTTT
CASSLYAGWSDTEAFF
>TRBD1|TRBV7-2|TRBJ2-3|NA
TGTGCCAGCAGACCCGGGACAGGGGTCTCAGATACGCAGTATTTT
CASRPGTGVSDTQYF
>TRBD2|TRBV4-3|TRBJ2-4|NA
TGCGCCAGCAGCCAAGATACGCTAGCGGCACGGAGGGACATTCAGTACTTC
CASSQDTLAARRDIQYF
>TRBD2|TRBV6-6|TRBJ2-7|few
TGTGCCAGCAGTACAGTGCGGGGGAAGTACTTC
CASSTVRGKYF
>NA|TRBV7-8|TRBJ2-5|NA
TGTGCCAGCAGCCCAGGGAGGATTGAGACCCAGTACTTC
CASSPGRIETQYF
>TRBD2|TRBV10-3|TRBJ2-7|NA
TGTGCCACCAGAGGACTAGCGAACCACTACGAGCAGTACTTC
CATRGLANHYEQYF
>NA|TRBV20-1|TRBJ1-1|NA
TGCAGTGCTAGCCTTTATACTGAAGCTTTCTTT
CSASLYTEAFF
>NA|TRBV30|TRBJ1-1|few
TGTGCCTGGAGTGTTTTGGGGGTGATGGCTTTCTTT
CAWSVLGVMAFF
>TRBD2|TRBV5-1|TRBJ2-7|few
TGCGCCAGCAGCACTGTAGCGGGGCCCTACGAGCAGTACTTC
CASSTVAGPYEQYF
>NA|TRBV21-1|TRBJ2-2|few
TGTGCCAGCAGCAAAGAACTTCAGGGACGAGACGGGGAGCTGTTTTTT
CASSKELQGRDGELFF
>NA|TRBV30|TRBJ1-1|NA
TGTGCCTGGACTTATACAGGGAGGACTGAAGCTTTCTTT
CAWTYTGRTEAFF
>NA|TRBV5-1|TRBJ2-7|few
TGCGCCAGCAGAATAGAGGCGACGGGAGAGCAGTACTTC
CASRIEATGEQYF
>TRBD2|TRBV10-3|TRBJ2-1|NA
TGTGCCACCCGGACTAGCGGGTCCAACCGCTCCTACAATGAGCAGTTCTTC
CATRTSGSNRSYNEQFF
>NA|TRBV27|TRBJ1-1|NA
TGTGCCAGCAGTTTATCCGTCGAGGGAAGACAGGCTTTCTTT
CASSLSVEGRQAFF
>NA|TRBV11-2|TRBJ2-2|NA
TGTGCCAGCAGCGGATTTAATCCGGGAGCTAACACCGGGGAGCTGTTTTTT
CASSGFNPGANTGELFF
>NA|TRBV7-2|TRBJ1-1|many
TGTGCCAGCAGCTTTAGGGGGGGGACTGAAGCTTTCTTT
CASSFRGGTEAFF
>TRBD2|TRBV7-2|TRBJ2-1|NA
TGTGCCAGCAGCTCCGGGGGGGCCAACTTGAACAATGAGCAGTTCTTC
CASSSGGANLNNEQFF
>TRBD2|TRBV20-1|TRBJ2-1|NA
TGCTGTGCTAGGAGCGGGGGGGCCGGACAGTACAATGAGCAGTTCTTC
CCARSGGAGQYNEQFF
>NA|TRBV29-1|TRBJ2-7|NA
TGCAGCGTTTCAGCCCCGTCCTACGAGCAGTACTTC
CSVSAPSYEQYF
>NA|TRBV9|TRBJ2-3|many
TGTGCCAGCAGCGCGTCCGTAACAGATACGCAGTATTTT
CASSASVTDTQYF
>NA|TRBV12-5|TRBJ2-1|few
TGTGCTAGTGGTTCCCCGTATGGGGGGTATGAGCAGTTCTTC
CASGSPYGGYEQFF
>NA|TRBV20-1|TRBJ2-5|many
TGCAGTGCGTACCAAGAGACCCAGTACTTC
CSAYQETQYF
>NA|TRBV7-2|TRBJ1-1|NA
TGTGCCAGCAGCTATACAGTCATGAACACTGAAGCTTTCTTT
CASSYTVMNTEAFF
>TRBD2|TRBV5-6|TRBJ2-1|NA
TGTGCCAGCAGCTACTTAGCGGGGCGTTTCTACAATGAGCAGTTCTTC
CASSYLAGRFYNEQFF
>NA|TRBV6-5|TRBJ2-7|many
TGTGCCAGCAGTTATCAGGGCATCCCCTACGAGCAGTACTTC
CASSYQGIPYEQYF
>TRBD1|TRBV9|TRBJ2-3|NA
TGTGCCAGCAGCGATAGGACAGGGGGTCGCACAGATACGCAGTATTTT
CASSDRTGGRTDTQYF
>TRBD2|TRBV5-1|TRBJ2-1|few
TGCGCCAGCAGCTCAAAGACTAGCGGCAACAATGAGCAGTTCTTC
CASSSKTSGNNEQFF
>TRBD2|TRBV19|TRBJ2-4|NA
TGTGCCAGTACAACTAGCGGGTCTATTTTAGCCAAAAACATTCAGTACTTC
CASTTSGSILAKNIQYF
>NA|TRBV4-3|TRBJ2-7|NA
TGCGCCAGCAGCCTTCAAGGCGGGACACTTTACGAGCAGTACTTC
CASSLQGGTLYEQYF
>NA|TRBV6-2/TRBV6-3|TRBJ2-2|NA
TGTGCCAGCAGTTACACTCAGGGCACCGGGGAGCTGTTTTTT
CASSYTQGTGELFF
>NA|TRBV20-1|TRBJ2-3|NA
TGCAGTGCTCTGAAATCCACAGATACGCAGTATTTT
CSALKSTDTQYF
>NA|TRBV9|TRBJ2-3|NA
TGTGCCAGCAGCCCACAGCTAGATACAGATACGCAGTATTTT
CASSPQLDTDTQYF
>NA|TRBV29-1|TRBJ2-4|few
TGCAGCGTTGGCGGTTCGGACATTCAGTACTTC
CSVGGSDIQYF
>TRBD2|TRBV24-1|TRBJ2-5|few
TGTGCCACCAGAGGGACTAGCGGGAGTGAGACCCAGTACTTC
CATRGTSGSETQYF
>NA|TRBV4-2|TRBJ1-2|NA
TGTGCCAGCAGCCAATCCGGGGATTTTGGCTACACCTTC
CASSQSGDFGYTF
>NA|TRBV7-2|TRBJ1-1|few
TGTGCCAGCAGCTTAGAGCCATTGGGGGGCACTGAAGCTTTCTTT
CASSLEPLGGTEAFF